The 26 T cell receptor beta chains given below trace back to one sample, sequenced in a study of technical replicates of blood from several donors. Using immunoSEQ multiplex PCR, the repertoire was profiled, and TCRdb retains in-frame clones only, with some absent. The table includes more than 80,000 clones, 95% detected once. What was sequenced was T cells isolated from PBMCs. These receptors all come from a human donor in good health.

The chain couples TRBV4-3 to TRBJ2-5, with 10 bases that match TRBD2. CDR1 and CDR2 (germline): LGHNA, YSLEER. The CDR3 runs to 17 residues. Germline trimming cut 3 bases from V and 4 bases from J; bases unmatched to any gene: 11. In nucleotides, the CDR3 is TGCGCCAGCAGCCATGACCTAGCGGGAGAACTGCGAGAGACCCAGTACTTC. The encoded protein is CASSHDLAGELRETQYF.

This chain connects TRBV20-1 to TRBJ2-7, with D unresolved. V was trimmed by 8 bases and J by 2 bases, leaving 10 bases between them. This CDR3 spans 11 amino acids. Germline values: CDR1 DFQATT, CDR2 SNEGSKA (reference sequence). The CDR3 DNA is TGCAGTTCTGGGCAGGCCTACGAGCAGTACTTC. Its protein product is CSSGQAYEQYF.

The V call is TRBV7-6, the J call TRBJ1-1, with 7 bases fitting TRBD1. The CDR3 is 11 residues long. The germline V gene encodes CDR1 SGHVS and CDR2 FNYEAQ. The V segment lost 5 bases and the J segment 8 bases; nucleotides outside the gene matches: 2. CDR3 amino acids: CASSPTGEAFF. Here the CDR3 DNA reads TGTGCCAGCAGCCCGACAGGGGAAGCTTTCTTT.

The chain couples TRBV27 to TRBJ2-1; 8 bases are shared with TRBD2. The V segment lost 2 bases and the J segment 8 bases; nucleotides outside the gene matches: 14. This CDR3 spans 17 amino acids. Germline V gene data show CDR1 as MNHEY and CDR2 as SMNVEV (reference sequence). CDR3 DNA sequence: TGTGCCAGCAGTTTAAATTGGTGGAGCGGGAGAAGGGATGAGCAGTTCTTC. It specifies CASSLNWWSGRRDEQFF.

This chain uses TRBV19 with TRBJ1-4; D remains ambiguous. Trimming stripped 6 bases from V and 0 bases from J, with 5 bases between. The CDR3 is 13 amino acids. Germline CDR1 and CDR2: LNHDA and SQIVND (reference sequence). The CDR3 here is CASSGTTNEKLFF. CDR3 bases: TGTGCCAGTAGCGGGACAACTAATGAAAAACTGTTTTTT.

The rearrangement uses TRBV19 and TRBJ2-1, with 13 bases fitting TRBD2. Germline values: CDR1 LNHDA, CDR2 SQIVND (reference sequence). The CDR3 is 15 residues long. J was trimmed by 4 bases and V by 6 bases; bases with no gene match: 3. CDR3 nucleotides: TGTGCCAGTAGCAGGGGACTAGCGGGGTACAATGAGCAGTTCTTC. As protein: CASSRGLAGYNEQFF.

This chain links TRBV5-6 with TRBJ2-7; the match to TRBD2 covers 10 bases. The CDR3 length is 17 residues. The trim removed 0 bases at V and 3 bases at J, leaving 9 bases unmatched. Germline CDR1 SGHDT, CDR2 YYEEEE. The chain's CDR3 is CASSLGGLAGEYYEQYF. In DNA form, the CDR3 reads TGTGCCAGCAGCTTGGGTGGCCTAGCGGGGGAATACTACGAGCAGTACTTC.

The chain is built from TRBV30 and TRBJ2-1; 9 bases agree with TRBD2. The V segment lost 1 base and the J segment 8 bases; nucleotides outside the gene matches: 9. CDR1 and CDR2 (germline): GTSNPN, SVGIG (reference sequence). This CDR3 spans 15 amino acids. The chain's CDR3 is CAWSGAGGQRDEQFF. For the CDR3, the DNA is TGTGCCTGGAGTGGCGCGGGAGGGCAAAGGGATGAGCAGTTCTTC.

This clone showed up just a few times. This chain joins TRBV7-3 and TRBJ1-2; 8 bases line up with TRBD1. CDR3 length: 17 amino acids. J gave up 1 base and V 5 bases, and 12 bases lay outside the gene matches. Looked up from germline, CDR1 is SGHTA and CDR2 is FQGTGA. CDR3 protein: CASSPTHGQGYNYGYTF. Here the CDR3 DNA reads TGTGCCAGCAGCCCCACACACGGACAGGGTTATAACTATGGCTACACCTTC.

The CDR3 protein is CASSLDRDSHLNTEAFF. The CDR3 nucleotides are TGTGCCAGCAGCTTGGACAGGGATTCTCATCTTAACACTGAAGCTTTCTTT. The J gene is TRBJ1-1, the V gene TRBV13, with 8 nucleotides matching TRBD1. Germline loops: CDR1 PRHDT, CDR2 FYEKMQ (reference sequence). This CDR3 comprises 17 residues. V lost 3 bases to trimming and J lost 2 bases; unmatched junction nucleotides: 11.

V and J are TRBV30 and TRBJ2-1; D gene unclear. In germline, CDR1 is GTSNPN, CDR2 SVGIG (reference sequence). The CDR3 totals 13 residues. The V end was cut by 1 base, the J end by 1 base, with 5 bases between. CDR3 in amino acids: CAWSALSYNEQFF. The CDR3 DNA reads TGTGCCTGGAGTGCCCTTTCCTACAATGAGCAGTTCTTC. Complete variable domain (other parts from reference TRBV30 and TRBJ2-1): SQTIHQWPATLVQPVGSPLSLECTVEGTSNPNLYWYRQAAGRGLQLLFYSVGIGQISSEVPQNLSASRPQDRQFILSSKKLLLSDSGFYLCAWSALSYNEQFFGPGTRLTVL.

V and J are TRBV6-1 and TRBJ1-2; tentatively, D is TRBD1 (6 bases). The V gene's germline CDR1 is MNHNS and CDR2 SASEGT. V dropped 8 bases and J dropped 8 bases, with 18 bases sitting between them. The CDR3 spans 13 residues. CDR3 DNA: TGTGCCAGCGGGGGCATGGACTCGCGAGGCTACACCTTC. Translated: CASGGMDSRGYTF.

The chain employs TRBV15 and TRBJ2-1; no clear D. Germline V gives CDR1 LNHNV, CDR2 YYDKDF (reference sequence). V was shortened by 3 bases and J by 2 bases, with 11 bases between the two germline ends. CDR3 length: 15 residues. This chain's CDR3 is CATSSISIPYNEQFF. In DNA form, the CDR3 reads TGTGCCACCAGCAGTATTAGCATACCCTACAATGAGCAGTTCTTC.

The chain couples TRBV5-1 to TRBJ1-3; D is ambiguous. The CDR3 has 17 amino acids. Trimming took off 1 base at V and 0 bases at J, with 14 bases between the two ends. From germline, CDR1 is SGHRS and CDR2 YFSETQ. CDR3 DNA sequence: TGCGCCAGCAGCTTGTTGTCTATCGGAGTCTCTGGAAACACCATATATTTT. This encodes CASSLLSIGVSGNTIYF.

V gene TRBV9 combines with J gene TRBJ2-4; the D is unclear. The CDR3 is 15 residues long. Germline V CDR1 and CDR2: SGDLS, YYNGEE. V dropped 0 bases and J dropped 5 bases, with 12 bases sitting between them. CDR3 protein: CASSVGSHRENIQYF. In DNA, the CDR3 is TGTGCCAGCAGCGTAGGTTCTCACCGAGAAAACATTCAGTACTTC.

V is TRBV5-1 and J is TRBJ1-3; 8 bases match TRBD1. In germline, CDR1 is SGHRS, CDR2 YFSETQ. The CDR3 spans 15 residues. The V and J ends lost 4 bases and 0 bases, in that order; junction bases with no gene match: 3. The CDR3 sequence: CASSQDRGSGNTIYF. In DNA form, the CDR3 reads TGCGCCAGCAGCCAAGACAGGGGCTCTGGAAACACCATATATTTT.

This sequence joins TRBV7-8 and TRBJ2-7; 7 nucleotides agree with TRBD1. Germline CDR1 is SGHVS and CDR2 is FQNEAQ. The CDR3 consists of 14 residues. V was clipped by 1 base and J by 0 bases; unmatched bases: 0. DNA for the CDR3: TGTGCCAGCAGCTTAGGGACAGGCTCCTACGAGCAGTACTTC. Encoded protein: CASSLGTGSYEQYF.

Only one count was recorded for this clone. This chain links TRBV6-5 with TRBJ2-4; D possibly corresponds to TRBD2 (6 bases). The CDR3 loop spans 11 amino acids. Per the germline V gene, CDR1 is MNHEY and CDR2 is SVGAGI. Deletions cut 4 bases from V and 10 bases from J, with 8 bases between. CDR3 DNA: TGTGCCAGCAGTTGGGGGGAGATTCAGTACTTC. It is translated as CASSWGEIQYF.

V is TRBV29-1 and J is TRBJ2-3; D perhaps matches TRBD2 (5 bases). The germline CDR1 and CDR2 sequences are SQVTM and ANQGSEA. The CDR3 totals 16 residues. The V end lost 6 bases, the J end lost 6 bases, and 25 bases lay between the germline ends. CDR3 DNA sequence: TGCAGCGTCCGAGTCGAGGGAGCGAAGCAGGTGGATACGCAGTATTTT. Translating it yields CSVRVEGAKQVDTQYF.

This clone was seen only a few times. The V gene is TRBV9, the J gene TRBJ2-7; 7 nucleotides agree with TRBD2. The CDR3 consists of 15 residues. Trimming at V came to 3 bases and at J to 3 bases, leaving 9 bases not matched to a gene. Per the germline V gene, CDR1 is SGDLS and CDR2 is YYNGEE. The chain's CDR3 is CASSDYSAGDYEQYF. CDR3 DNA sequence: TGTGCCAGCAGCGATTACTCGGCGGGAGACTACGAGCAGTACTTC.

This rearrangement joins TRBV5-1 to TRBJ1-5, with 11 nucleotides matching TRBD1. With V trimmed by 5 bases and J by 4 bases, 5 bases remained unmatched. The CDR3 spans 15 residues. The V gene's germline CDR1 is SGHRS and CDR2 YFSETQ. CDR3 residues: CASRTGTGGNQPQHF. The CDR3, as DNA: TGCGCCAGCAGAACCGGGACAGGGGGGAATCAGCCCCAGCATTTT.

The chain combines TRBV9 with TRBJ2-7; tentative D call: TRBD2 (6 bases). Germline-derived CDR1 and CDR2 are SGDLS and YYNGEE. Trimming stripped 1 base from V and 2 bases from J, with 13 bases between. The CDR3 totals 15 residues. CDR3 DNA sequence: TGTGCCAGCAGCGTATCGGGGGAAGTCGCCTACGAGCAGTACTTC. As protein: CASSVSGEVAYEQYF.

This rearrangement joins TRBV19 to TRBJ1-1; the match to TRBD1 covers 9 bases. This CDR3 is 14 amino acids long. The germline V gene encodes CDR1 LNHDA and CDR2 SQIVND (reference sequence). With 5 bases clipped from V and 7 bases from J, the junction kept 8 bases outside the gene matches. This chain's CDR3 is CASSPQGAPGEAFF. The CDR3 bases are TGTGCCAGTAGTCCACAGGGGGCACCGGGTGAAGCTTTCTTT. The variable domain in full, with the rest retrieved from reference TRBV19 and TRBJ1-1, is DGGITQSPKYLFRKEGQNVTLSCEQNLNHDAMYWYRQDPGQGLRLIYYSQIVNDFQKGDIAEGYSVSREKKESFPLTVTSAQKNPTAFYLCASSPQGAPGEAFFGQGTRLTVV.

The chain is built from TRBV7-9 and TRBJ2-7; D remains unclear. From germline, CDR1 is SEHNR and CDR2 FQNEAQ (reference sequence). This CDR3 has 14 amino acids. V shed 1 base and J shed 3 bases, with 10 bases lying between them. The CDR3 spells CASSLEESHYEQYF. The CDR3 nucleotides read TGTGCCAGCAGCTTAGAAGAATCACACTACGAGCAGTACTTC.

The V and J genes are TRBV9 and TRBJ2-2; 7 bases match TRBD1. This CDR3 region has 14 residues. Germline V lookup: CDR1 SGDLS, CDR2 YYNGEE. The J segment lost 4 bases and the V segment lost 2 bases, leaving 2 bases of the junction unmatched. In DNA form, the CDR3 reads TGTGCCAGCAGCGTCCGACAGGGCACCGGGGAGCTGTTTTTT. Amino acids: CASSVRQGTGELFF. The full variable domain, in which reference TRBV9 and TRBJ2-2 provide the parts outside the CDR3, is DSGVTQTPKHLITATGQRVTLRCSPRSGDLSVYWYQQSLDQGLQFLIQYYNGEERAKGNILERFSAQQFPDLHSELNLSSLELGDSALYFCASSVRQGTGELFFGEGSRLTVL.

This chain connects TRBV19 to TRBJ1-1; TRBD1 agrees at 7 bases. This CDR3 spans 14 amino acids. The J segment lost 3 bases and the V segment lost 4 bases, leaving 5 bases of the junction unmatched. Germline CDR1 LNHDA, CDR2 SQIVND (reference sequence). The CDR3 protein is CASSTGQTYTEAFF. The CDR3 DNA sequence: TGTGCCAGTAGTACGGGACAGACATACACTGAAGCTTTCTTT. Complete variable domain (other parts from reference TRBV19 and TRBJ1-1): DGGITQSPKYLFRKEGQNVTLSCEQNLNHDAMYWYRQDPGQGLRLIYYSQIVNDFQKGDIAEGYSVSREKKESFPLTVTSAQKNPTAFYLCASSTGQTYTEAFFGQGTRLTVV.